These T cell receptor beta chains were read from a single sample in a study of blood T cells in healthy people across ages. TCRdb re-derived calls from the 5' RACE reads in MiXCR, one entry per CDR3 protein. The sample shows 750,000 to 1,000,000 distinct CDR3 sequences, under 35% of them seen only once. Separately, the same data were catalogued under a study of T cells of mothers and their children.

Source material: blood. These receptors were obtained from a woman aged 40 to 50 in good health. Both conserved end residues are trimmed from each CDR3. Fields, in order: J gene, V gene, CDR3 protein.

J: TRBJ2-7
V: TRBV2
CDR3: ASREQGPRGATRQY

J: TRBJ2-1
V: TRBV24-1
CDR3: ATSDWQQGDEQF

J: TRBJ2-1
V: TRBV3-1
CDR3: ASSHERLAGALSSSYNEQF

J: TRBJ1-5
V: TRBV6-1
CDR3: ASSEGTVRSNQPQH

J: TRBJ2-3
V: TRBV10-3
CDR3: AISPRADTDTQD

J: TRBJ2-1
V: TRBV20-1
CDR3: SASSGQGINEQF

J: TRBJ2-1
V: TRBV24-1
CDR3: ATSDFVQGVNAQF

J: TRBJ1-1
V: TRBV12-3/TRBV12-4
CDR3: ASSSLLRGGAF

J: TRBJ2-3
V: TRBV6-5
CDR3: ASSYGTARTDTQY

J: TRBJ1-2
V: TRBV3-1
CDR3: ASNPTGDGYT

J: TRBJ2-5
V: TRBV7-8
CDR3: ASSSTLHQRGGGTQY

J: TRBJ2-1
V: TRBV10-3
CDR3: AISPGQGSNEQF

J: TRBJ2-1
V: TRBV19
CDR3: ASSIRWGVLNEQF

J: TRBJ1-2
V: TRBV19
CDR3: ASSSIVDYGYT

J: TRBJ1-1
V: TRBV12-5
CDR3: ASGKREGTEAF

J: TRBJ2-5
V: TRBV7-2
CDR3: VSSAGVSRETQY

J: TRBJ2-7
V: TRBV27
CDR3: AGSRTGSEQY

J: TRBJ2-7
V: TRBV7-9
CDR3: ASSSPGTDRPYEQY

J: TRBJ2-1
V: TRBV20-1
CDR3: SASPSNEQF

J: TRBJ1-2
V: TRBV9
CDR3: ASSVWRRFPYYGYT

J: TRBJ2-1
V: TRBV10-3
CDR3: AISVGLLTSGGLNEQF

J: TRBJ1-4
V: TRBV21-1
CDR3: SERPGATNEKLF

J: TRBJ1-3
V: TRBV12-3/TRBV12-4
CDR3: ASGAASGNTIY